This entry concerns a single TCR beta chain. Its matching antigen is unknown. The V end was cut by 4 bases, the J end by 10 bases, with 20 bases between. The CDR3 contains 15 residues. Germline-derived CDR1 and CDR2 are SGHTA and FQGTGA. Before the COVID-19 pandemic, during about 2010-2018, CD4+ T cells were taken from unexposed donors. Isolation of CD4+ T cells took place after less than 11 days in culture. Assay used: immunoSEQ multiplex PCR; TCRdb lists only in-frame clones, some missing. The repertoire consists of around 12,000 clones, with around 83% occurring once and the leading ten covering less than 30%. This record comes from a study of CD4 T cells in relation to SARS-CoV-2 and coronaviruses.

What was sequenced was CD4+ T cells from PBMCs, cultured in vitro. J is TRBJ2-1 and V is TRBV7-3; D could derive from TRBD1 or TRBD2 (5 bases each). The sequence derives from a human donor in good health. The CDR3 region is CASSSTGTPELEQFF. CDR3 coding DNA: TGTGCCAGCAGCTCGACCGGGACCCCGGAGCTAGAGCAGTTCTTC.